This TCR beta chain was documented in a study of human T cells and chemical hapten exposure. The time point: patch test 3, about 24 weeks after DPC sensitization. Treatment of the sample: therapeutic diphenylcyclopropenone sensitization with weekly scalp DPC. This clonotype was detected many times. Germline V gene data show CDR1 as SGHTA and CDR2 as FQGNSA. The CDR3 spans 17 residues. The V end lost 1 base, the J end lost 3 bases, and 16 bases lay between the germline ends. TCRdb re-called the RACE reads through MiXCR, storing one row per CDR3 protein. Here the sample spans about 30,000 distinct CDR3 sequences, around 6% being singletons.

The clonotype was recovered from a man aged 25 to 40 with alopecia areata. Some clones in this sample may be carry-over from other donors' samples. The sequencing used whole blood, collected in connection with sensitization to the hapten diphenylcyclopropenone (DPC). This chain links TRBV7-2 with TRBJ2-1; tentatively, D is TRBD2 (6 bases). CDR3 sequence reads: CASSLGRLDSNYNEQFF. CDR3 nucleotide sequence: TGTGCCAGCAGCTTAGGGAGACTAGACTCCAACTACAATGAGCAGTTCTTC.